The text below deals with one T cell receptor beta chain. As yet, its antigen is unknown. The length of the CDR3 is 14 residues. Germline V gives CDR1 MNHNY, CDR2 SVGAGI (reference sequence). Trimming took 8 bases from V and 6 from J; bases not matched to a gene: 11. Assay used: immunoSEQ multiplex PCR; TCRdb lists only in-frame clones, some missing. The top ten clones hold around 7.7% of a sample with about 85,000 clones, about 90% of them seen once. This record comes from a study of T cell responses to AZD1222 COVID-19 vaccine. About the research overall: Pooled together were second doses at about 4 or about 12 weeks. Findings and caveats of the study: The span of vaccine-associated CD4 TCRs extended across spike, with dominance at 160-218 and 743-854. Among the donors, most were white British and more were female, and clonal diversity was possibly underestimated.

Sample: peripheral blood, taken on day 0 of AZD1222 vaccination. This sequence joins TRBV6-6 and TRBJ1-1; 8 nucleotides match TRBD1. This clonotype was obtained from an adult in good health. CDR3 protein: CASRRTGRIPEAFF. CDR3 coding DNA: TGTGCCAGCCGCCGGACAGGGCGGATTCCTGAAGCTTTCTTT.